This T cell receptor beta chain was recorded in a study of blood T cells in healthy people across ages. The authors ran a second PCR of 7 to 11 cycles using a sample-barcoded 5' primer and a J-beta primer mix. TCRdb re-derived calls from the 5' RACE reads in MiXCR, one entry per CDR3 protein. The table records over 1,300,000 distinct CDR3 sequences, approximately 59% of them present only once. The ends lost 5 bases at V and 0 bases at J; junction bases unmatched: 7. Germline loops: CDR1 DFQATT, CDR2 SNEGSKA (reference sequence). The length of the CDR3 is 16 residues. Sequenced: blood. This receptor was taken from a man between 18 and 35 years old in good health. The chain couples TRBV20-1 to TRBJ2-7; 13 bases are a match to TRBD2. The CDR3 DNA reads TGCAGTGCTCCCCGGACTAGCGGGGGACGCTCCTACGAGCAGTACTTC. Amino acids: CSAPRTSGGRSYEQYF.